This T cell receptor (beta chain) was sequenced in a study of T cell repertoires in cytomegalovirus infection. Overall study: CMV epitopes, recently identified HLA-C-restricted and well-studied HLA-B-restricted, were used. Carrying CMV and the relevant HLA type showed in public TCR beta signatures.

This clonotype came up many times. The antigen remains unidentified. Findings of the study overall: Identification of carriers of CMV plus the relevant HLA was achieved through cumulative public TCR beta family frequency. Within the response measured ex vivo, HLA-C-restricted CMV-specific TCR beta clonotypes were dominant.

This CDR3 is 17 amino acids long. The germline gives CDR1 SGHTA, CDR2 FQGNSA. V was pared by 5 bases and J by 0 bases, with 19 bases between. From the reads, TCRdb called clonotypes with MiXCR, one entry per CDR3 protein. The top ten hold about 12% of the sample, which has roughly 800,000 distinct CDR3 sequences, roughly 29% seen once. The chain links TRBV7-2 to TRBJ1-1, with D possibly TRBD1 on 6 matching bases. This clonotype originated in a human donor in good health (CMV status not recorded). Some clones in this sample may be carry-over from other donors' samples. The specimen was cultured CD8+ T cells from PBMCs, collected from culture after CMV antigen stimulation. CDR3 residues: CASSEITRRGVNTEAFF. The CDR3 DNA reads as TGTGCCAGCAGCGAAATCACTCGGAGGGGGGTGAACACTGAAGCTTTCTTT. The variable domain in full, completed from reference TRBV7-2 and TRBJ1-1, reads GAGVSQSPSNKVTEKGKDVELRCDPISGHTALYWYRQSLGQGLEFLIYFQGNSAPDKSGLPSDRFSAERTGGSVSTLTIQRTQQEDSAVYLCASSEITRRGVNTEAFFGQGTRLTVV.